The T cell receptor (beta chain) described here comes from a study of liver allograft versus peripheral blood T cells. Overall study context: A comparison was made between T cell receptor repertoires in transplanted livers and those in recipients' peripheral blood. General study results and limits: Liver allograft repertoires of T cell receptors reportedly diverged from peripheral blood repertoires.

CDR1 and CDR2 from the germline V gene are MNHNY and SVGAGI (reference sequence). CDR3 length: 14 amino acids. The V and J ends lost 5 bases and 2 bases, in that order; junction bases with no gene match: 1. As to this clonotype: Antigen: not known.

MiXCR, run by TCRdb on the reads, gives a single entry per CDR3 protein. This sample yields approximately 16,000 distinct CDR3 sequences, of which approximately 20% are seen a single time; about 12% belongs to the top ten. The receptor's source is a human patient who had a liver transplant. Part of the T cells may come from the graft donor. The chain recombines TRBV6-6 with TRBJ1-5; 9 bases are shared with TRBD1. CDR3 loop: CASSGQGRNQPQHF. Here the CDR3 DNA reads TGTGCCAGCAGTGGACAGGGGCGCAATCAGCCCCAGCATTTT.